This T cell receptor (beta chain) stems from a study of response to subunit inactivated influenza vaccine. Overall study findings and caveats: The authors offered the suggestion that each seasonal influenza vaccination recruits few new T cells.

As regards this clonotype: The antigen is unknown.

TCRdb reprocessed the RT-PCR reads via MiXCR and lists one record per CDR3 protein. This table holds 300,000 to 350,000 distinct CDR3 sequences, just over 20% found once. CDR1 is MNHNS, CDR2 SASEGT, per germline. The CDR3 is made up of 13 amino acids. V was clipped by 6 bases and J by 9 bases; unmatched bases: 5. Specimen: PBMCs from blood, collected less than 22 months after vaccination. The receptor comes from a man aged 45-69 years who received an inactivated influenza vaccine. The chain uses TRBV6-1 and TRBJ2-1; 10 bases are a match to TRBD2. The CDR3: CASSPGLAFEQFF. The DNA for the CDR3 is TGTGCCAGCAGCCCGGGACTAGCGTTTGAGCAGTTCTTC.